This is a list of T cell receptor beta chains from one sample in a study of naive and memory T cell subsets. A single record per CDR3 protein comes from TCRdb applying MiXCR to the UMI-ligation and nested PCR reads. The top ten hold 20% to 25% of the sample, which has 15,000 to 20,000 distinct CDR3 sequences, roughly 8.4% seen once. The sample taken for sequencing was central memory CD8+ T cells from blood. The receptors stem from a human donor in good health. Each CDR3 is given with its conserved first and last residue. A D gene is named only where the DNA matches it firmly. Some rows mark clone size as missing; the rest say once, few, many or name a class of expanded clone.

TRBV11-1	many	.	TRBJ1-1	CASSFGDTEAFF	TGTGCCAGCAGCTTTGGGGACACTGAAGCTTTCTTT
TRBV27	many	.	TRBJ1-5	CASSFGGNQPQHF	TGTGCCAGCAGTTTTGGTGGGAATCAGCCCCAGCATTTT
TRBV4-3	many	TRBD2	TRBJ2-1	CASSQDKWEGYNEQFF	TGCGCCAGCAGCCAAGATAAGTGGGAGGGATACAATGAGCAGTTCTTC
TRBV2	.	.	TRBJ2-7	CASSDRVSTYEQYF	TGTGCCAGCAGTGACAGGGTATCTACCTACGAGCAGTACTTC
TRBV6-2/TRBV6-3	many	TRBD1	TRBJ2-7	CASSQLRDSSYEQYF	TGTGCCAGCAGTCAACTCCGGGACAGCTCCTACGAGCAGTACTTC
TRBV6-5	.	.	TRBJ1-1	CASRSGSSTEAFF	TGTGCCAGCAGATCTGGTAGTAGCACTGAAGCTTTCTTT
TRBV12-3/TRBV12-4	many	.	TRBJ1-5	CASSSHNQPQHF	TGTGCCAGCAGTTCCCACAATCAGCCCCAGCATTTT
TRBV6-4	many	.	TRBJ2-1	CASSDPTSSSYNEQFF	TGTGCCAGCAGTGACCCCACGAGCAGCTCCTACAATGAGCAGTTCTTC
TRBV27	.	TRBD2	TRBJ2-7	CASSLGGGGHYEQYF	TGTGCCAGCAGCCTGGGGGGGGGAGGGCACTACGAGCAGTACTTC
TRBV4-2	.	.	TRBJ2-2	CASSPTRQYTGELFF	TGTGCCAGCAGCCCCACCCGACAGTATACAGGGGAGCTGTTTTTT
TRBV6-5	many	.	TRBJ2-7	CASSNPGNEQYF	TGTGCCAGCAGCAACCCGGGAAACGAGCAGTACTTC
TRBV2	many	.	TRBJ1-1	CASSEWEAFF	TGTGCCAGCAGTGAGTGGGAAGCTTTCTTT
TRBV27	few	TRBD1	TRBJ2-7	CASSSGQGILMYEQYF	TGTGCCAGCAGTTCCGGACAGGGGATCCTGATGTACGAGCAGTACTTC
TRBV7-3	.	.	TRBJ2-3	CASSWLNTDTQYF	TGTGCCAGCAGCTGGCTAAACACAGATACGCAGTATTTT
TRBV7-9	many	TRBD1	TRBJ1-2	CASSLADRKPYGYTF	TGTGCCAGCAGCTTAGCGGACAGGAAGCCCTATGGCTACACCTTC
TRBV3-1	.	.	TRBJ2-5	CASSRGDHQETQYF	TGTGCCAGCAGCCGTGGGGACCACCAAGAGACCCAGTACTTC
TRBV27	medium-sized	.	TRBJ1-1	CATRTMGENTEAFF	TGTGCCACTCGGACAATGGGGGAGAACACTGAAGCTTTCTTT
TRBV6-1	many	TRBD2	TRBJ2-5	CASSESVGGQETQYF	TGTGCCAGCAGTGAATCTGTGGGGGGGCAAGAGACCCAGTACTTC
TRBV6-4	few	TRBD2	TRBJ2-3	CASSVAGDGTDTQYF	TGTGCCAGCAGTGTAGCGGGAGACGGGACAGATACGCAGTATTTT
TRBV7-2	many	TRBD2	TRBJ2-7	CASSLVGGLADEQYF	TGTGCCAGCAGCTTAGTCGGCGGCCTAGCGGACGAGCAGTACTTC
TRBV27	.	TRBD1	TRBJ2-6	CASSSDRATGTNVLTF	TGTGCCAGCAGTTCGGACAGGGCGACTGGGACCAACGTCCTGACTTTC
TRBV5-4	many	.	TRBJ2-7	CASSPLPVRELSYEQYF	TGTGCCAGCAGCCCCCTGCCGGTTAGGGAGCTCTCCTACGAGCAGTACTTC
TRBV24-1	.	.	TRBJ2-7	CATSADIGYEQYF	TGTGCCACCAGTGCCGACATCGGCTACGAGCAGTACTTC
TRBV4-3	.	.	TRBJ2-2	CASSQDLRDINTGELFF	TGCGCCAGCAGCCAAGACCTACGGGACATCAACACCGGGGAGCTGTTTTTT
TRBV7-3	many	TRBD1	TRBJ2-1	CASSRYPPGQEPGEQFF	TGTGCCAGCAGCCGATACCCACCGGGACAGGAACCGGGTGAGCAGTTCTTC
TRBV9	few	.	TRBJ1-6	CASSVDAPSNSPLHF	TGTGCCAGCAGCGTAGATGCGCCCAGCAATTCACCCCTCCACTTT
TRBV27	.	TRBD1	TRBJ1-2	CASSLGVTGGADYGYTF	TGTGCCAGCAGTTTAGGGGTCACAGGGGGCGCGGACTATGGCTACACCTTC
TRBV20-1	medium-sized	.	TRBJ1-5	CSAKGFRDGSNQPQHF	TGCAGTGCTAAGGGTTTCCGGGACGGCAGCAATCAGCCCCAGCATTTT
TRBV27	few	TRBD2	TRBJ2-1	CASSFSSGKAEQFF	TGTGCCAGCAGTTTTTCAAGCGGGAAAGCTGAGCAGTTCTTC
TRBV7-8	many	.	TRBJ1-1	CASSLLHLNTEAFF	TGTGCCAGCAGCCTACTGCACCTGAACACTGAAGCTTTCTTT
TRBV10-3	.	TRBD1	TRBJ2-7	CAISEVAQGGYEQYF	TGTGCCATCAGTGAAGTAGCACAGGGGGGTTACGAGCAGTACTTC
TRBV6-2/TRBV6-3	many	TRBD1	TRBJ2-1	CASSQTGTGTWGDVF	TGTGCCAGCAGCCAAACCGGGACAGGGACGTGGGGGGACGTCTTC
TRBV29-1	many	.	TRBJ1-1	CSVGEEGTEAFF	TGCAGCGTTGGGGAAGAGGGCACTGAAGCTTTCTTT
TRBV20-1	many	.	TRBJ2-1	CSARLGRTYNEQFF	TGCAGTGCCCGTTTGGGGAGGACCTACAATGAGCAGTTCTTC
TRBV7-8	many	.	TRBJ1-6	CASSVSLGESSYNSPLHF	TGTGCCAGCAGCGTTTCATTGGGGGAAAGCTCCTATAATTCACCCCTCCACTTT
TRBV9	many	.	TRBJ2-7	CASSPGTPYEQYF	TGTGCCAGCAGCCCAGGGACACCCTACGAGCAGTACTTC
TRBV19	.	.	TRBJ2-1	CAIRGGSGEQFF	TGTGCCATTCGAGGGGGGAGTGGTGAGCAGTTCTTC
TRBV18	.	.	TRBJ2-7	CASSHHKEWFSEQYF	TGTGCCAGCTCTCACCATAAGGAATGGTTTTCCGAGCAGTACTTC
TRBV7-3	.	TRBD1	TRBJ2-6	CASSPGTGESVLTF	TGTGCCAGCAGCCCCGGGACAGGGGAGAGCGTCCTGACTTTC
TRBV20-1	.	TRBD1	TRBJ1-3	CSARDIGQGRNTIYF	TGCAGTGCTAGAGATATCGGACAGGGAAGAAACACCATATATTTT
TRBV4-3	many	TRBD2	TRBJ2-3	CASSQEELAETSTDTQYF	TGCGCCAGCAGCCAAGAAGAGCTAGCGGAAACTAGCACAGATACGCAGTATTTT
TRBV11-3	few	.	TRBJ2-3	CASSLWSTSTDTQYF	TGTGCCAGCAGCTTATGGTCGACTAGCACAGATACGCAGTATTTT
TRBV6-2/TRBV6-3	.	.	TRBJ2-6	CLRPQSGANVLTF	TGTCTGCGACCACAGTCTGGGGCCAACGTCCTGACTTTC
TRBV6-2/TRBV6-3	.	TRBD1	TRBJ2-1	CASSYSGTGGWKDMEQFF	TGTGCCAGCAGTTACTCAGGGACAGGGGGCTGGAAGGACATGGAGCAGTTCTTC
TRBV5-5	many	TRBD2	TRBJ2-1	CASSSWEGYNEQFF	TGTGCCAGCAGCTCCTGGGAGGGGTACAATGAGCAGTTCTTC
TRBV15	few	TRBD2	TRBJ2-1	CATSRAREGPIEQFF	TGTGCCACCAGCAGAGCCCGGGAGGGCCCTATTGAGCAGTTCTTC
TRBV4-3	few	.	TRBJ1-1	CASSQGSGGAAAFF	TGCGCCAGCAGCCAAGGATCTGGGGGAGCGGCAGCTTTCTTT